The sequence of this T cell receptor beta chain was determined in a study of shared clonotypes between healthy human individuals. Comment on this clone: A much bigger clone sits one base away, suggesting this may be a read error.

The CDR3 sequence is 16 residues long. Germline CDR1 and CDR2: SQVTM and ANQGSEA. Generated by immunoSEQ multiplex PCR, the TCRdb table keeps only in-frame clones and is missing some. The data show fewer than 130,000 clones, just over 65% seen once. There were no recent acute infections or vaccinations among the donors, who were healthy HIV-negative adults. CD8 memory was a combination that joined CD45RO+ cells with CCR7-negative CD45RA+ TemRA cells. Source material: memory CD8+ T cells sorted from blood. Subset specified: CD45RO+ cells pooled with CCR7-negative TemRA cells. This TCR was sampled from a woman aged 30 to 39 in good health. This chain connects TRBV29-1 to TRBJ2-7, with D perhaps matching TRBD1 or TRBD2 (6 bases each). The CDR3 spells CGVTTPEGWGQREQYF. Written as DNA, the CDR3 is TGCGGCGTTACTACCCCGGAGGGGTGGGGGCAACGCGAGCAGTACTTC.